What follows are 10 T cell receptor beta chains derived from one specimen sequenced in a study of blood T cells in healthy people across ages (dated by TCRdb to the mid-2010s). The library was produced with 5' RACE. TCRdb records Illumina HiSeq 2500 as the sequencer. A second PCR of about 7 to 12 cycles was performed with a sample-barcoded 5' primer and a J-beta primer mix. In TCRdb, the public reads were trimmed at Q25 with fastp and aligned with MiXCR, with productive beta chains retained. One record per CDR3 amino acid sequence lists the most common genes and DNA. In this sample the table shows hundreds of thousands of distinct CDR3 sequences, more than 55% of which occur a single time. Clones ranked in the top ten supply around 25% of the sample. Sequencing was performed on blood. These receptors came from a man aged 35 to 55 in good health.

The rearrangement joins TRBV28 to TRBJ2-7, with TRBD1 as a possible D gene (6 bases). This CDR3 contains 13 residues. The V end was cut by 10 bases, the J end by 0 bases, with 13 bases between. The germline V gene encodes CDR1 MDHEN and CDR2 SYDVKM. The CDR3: CANRVGRSYEQYF. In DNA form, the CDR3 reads TGTGCCAACAGGGTTGGGCGCTCCTACGAGCAGTACTTC.

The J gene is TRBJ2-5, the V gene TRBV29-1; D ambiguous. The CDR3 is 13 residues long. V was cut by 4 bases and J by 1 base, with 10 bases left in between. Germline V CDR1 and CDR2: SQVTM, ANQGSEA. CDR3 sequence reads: CSVGVRGQETQYF. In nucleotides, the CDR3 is TGCAGCGTTGGAGTTCGAGGCCAAGAGACCCAGTACTTC.

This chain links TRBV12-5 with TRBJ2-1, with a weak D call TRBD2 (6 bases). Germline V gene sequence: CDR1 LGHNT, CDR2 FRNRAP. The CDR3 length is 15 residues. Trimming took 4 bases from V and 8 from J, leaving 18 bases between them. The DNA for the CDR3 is TGTGCTAGTGGTTCGGGAGTGGGACGGAGCGATGAGCAGTTCTTC. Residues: CASGSGVGRSDEQFF.

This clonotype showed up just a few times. CDR3 protein: CSATRVSEQYF. CDR3 DNA: TGCAGTGCCACCAGGGTAAGCGAGCAGTACTTC. The V call is TRBV20-1, the J call TRBJ2-4; perhaps TRBD1 as D (5 bases). The J call may be wrong; the DNA end is better matched by TRBJ2-7. The CDR3 length is 11 residues. Germline V CDR1 and CDR2: DFQATT, SNEGSKA (reference sequence).

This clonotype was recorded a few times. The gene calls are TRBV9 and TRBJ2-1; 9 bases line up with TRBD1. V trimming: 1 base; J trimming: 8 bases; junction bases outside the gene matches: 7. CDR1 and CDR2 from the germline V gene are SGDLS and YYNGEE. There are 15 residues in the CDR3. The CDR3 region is CASSVTGQGLDEQFF. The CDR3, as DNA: TGTGCCAGCAGCGTAACGGGACAGGGATTGGATGAGCAGTTCTTC.

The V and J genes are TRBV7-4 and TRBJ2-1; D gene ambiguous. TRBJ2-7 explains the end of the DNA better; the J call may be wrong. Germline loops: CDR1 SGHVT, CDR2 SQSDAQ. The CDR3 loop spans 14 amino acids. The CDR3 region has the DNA TGTGCCAGAGCCCCGAGCCGACAATCCTACGAGCAGTACTTC. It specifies CARAPSRQSYEQYF.

The chain's CDR3 is CSARGGTSGSFNTQYF. For the CDR3, the DNA is TGCAGTGCTAGAGGCGGGACTAGCGGGAGCTTTAATACGCAGTATTTT. This chain links TRBV20-1 with TRBJ2-3, with TRBD2 matching 14 bases. V lost 1 base, J lost 7 bases, and 7 bases stayed unmatched. Germline CDR1 is DFQATT and CDR2 is SNEGSKA (reference sequence). CDR3 length: 16 residues.

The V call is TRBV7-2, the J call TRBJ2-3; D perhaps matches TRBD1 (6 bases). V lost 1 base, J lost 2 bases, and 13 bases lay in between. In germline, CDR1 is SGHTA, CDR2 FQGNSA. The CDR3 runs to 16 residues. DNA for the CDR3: TGTGCCAGCAGCTTAGTGGGCAGGGGCCCCACAGATACGCAGTATTTT. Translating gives CASSLVGRGPTDTQYF.

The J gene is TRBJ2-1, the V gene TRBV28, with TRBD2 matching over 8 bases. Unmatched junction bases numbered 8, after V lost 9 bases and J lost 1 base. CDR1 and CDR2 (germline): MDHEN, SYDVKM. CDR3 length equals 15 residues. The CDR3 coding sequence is TGTGCCAGTTTTAGCGGGATTTCATCCTACAATGAGCAGTTCTTC. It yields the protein CASFSGISSYNEQFF.

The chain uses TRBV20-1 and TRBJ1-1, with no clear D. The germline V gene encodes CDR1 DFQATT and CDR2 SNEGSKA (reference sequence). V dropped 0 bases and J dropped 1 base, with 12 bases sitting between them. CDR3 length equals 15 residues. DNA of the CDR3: TGCAGTGCTAGAGATCTTGTGGGAAGGAACACTGAAGCTTTCTTT. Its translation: CSARDLVGRNTEAFF.